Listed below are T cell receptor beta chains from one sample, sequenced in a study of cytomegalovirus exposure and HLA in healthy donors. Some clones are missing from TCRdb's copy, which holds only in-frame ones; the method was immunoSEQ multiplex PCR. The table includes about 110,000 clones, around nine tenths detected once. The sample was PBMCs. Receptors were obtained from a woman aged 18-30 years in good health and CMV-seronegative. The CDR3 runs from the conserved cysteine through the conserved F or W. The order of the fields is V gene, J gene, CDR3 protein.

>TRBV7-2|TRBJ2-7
CASSLGAPRREQYF
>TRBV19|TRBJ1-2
CASTPLRGRVAGDDGYTF
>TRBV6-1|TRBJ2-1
CASSETGTGFNEQFF
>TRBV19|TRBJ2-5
CASSSGTSGSAAQETQYF
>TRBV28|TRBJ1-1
CASLQGGNTEAFF
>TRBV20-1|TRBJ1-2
CSASGYTF
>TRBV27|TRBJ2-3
CASSLVRAAGTDTQYF
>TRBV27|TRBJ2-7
CASSSFGLADSYEQYF
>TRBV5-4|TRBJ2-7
CAIPGQAGYEQYF
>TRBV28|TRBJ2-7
CASSSGTVSSYEQYF
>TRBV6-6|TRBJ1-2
CASSYLHREGEGYTF
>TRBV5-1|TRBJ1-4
CASSLVLPSQENEKLFF
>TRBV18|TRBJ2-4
CASSPQSPVRVLAKNIQYF
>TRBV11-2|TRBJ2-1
CASSFEAGYSNEQFF
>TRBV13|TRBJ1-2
CASSLPTGGHYGYTF
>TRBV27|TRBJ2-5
CASSLTASGGQETQYF
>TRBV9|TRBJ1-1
CASSVAPSLNTEAFF
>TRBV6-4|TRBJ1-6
CVRGGGPNSPLHF